Listed here are 18 T cell receptor beta chains from one sample, sequenced in a study of blood T cell repertoires in COVID-19. Data came from immunoSEQ multiplex PCR; TCRdb stores just in-frame clones and leaves some out. The profile covers under 200,000 clones, with around 90% appearing a single time and 0.45% to 0.65% taken by the ten largest. Material: peripheral blood. The receptors were gathered from a man aged 45-65 years with acute or convalescent COVID-19.

This chain joins TRBV18 and TRBJ1-2; TRBD1 matches 9 bases. Germline V gene sequence: CDR1 KGHSH, CDR2 LQKENI. V was pared by 3 bases and J by 6 bases, with 8 bases of the junction left unmatched. CDR3 size: 15 residues. The CDR3 DNA is TGTGCCAGCTCACCCGGACAGGGGATTCTGGATGGCTACACCTTC. It encodes CASSPGQGILDGYTF.

The rearrangement joins TRBV5-8 to TRBJ1-4, with 8 bases that match TRBD1. There are 13 residues in the CDR3. The V segment lost 9 bases and the J segment 6 bases; nucleotides outside the gene matches: 7. CDR1 and CDR2 from the germline V gene are SGHTS and YDEGEE. The CDR3 DNA follows: TGTGCCATTCCAGGGGGCTCCGATGAAAAACTGTTTTTT. Its protein product is CAIPGGSDEKLFF. Full variable domain (missing parts from reference TRBV5-8 and TRBJ1-4): EAGVTQSPTHLIKTRGQQATLRCSPISGHTSVYWYQQALGLGLQFLLWYDEGEERNRGNFPPRFSGRQFPNYSSELNVNALELEDSALYLCAIPGGSDEKLFFGSGTQLSVL.

The rearrangement joins TRBV5-1 to TRBJ1-4; D is possibly TRBD1 (5 bases). Germline assignment: CDR1 SGHRS and CDR2 YFSETQ. The CDR3 has 16 residues. The V end lost 0 bases, the J end lost 0 bases, and 9 bases lay between the germline ends. The CDR3 region has the DNA TGCGCCAGCAGCTTGGCACGACAGACAACTAATGAAAAACTGTTTTTT. It translates to CASSLARQTTNEKLFF.

In this sample, this clone turned up once. The rearrangement links TRBV4-3 to TRBJ1-4; 7 bases map to TRBD1. V lost 0 bases to trimming and J lost 1 base; unmatched junction nucleotides: 11. Germline loops: CDR1 LGHNA, CDR2 YSLEER. The CDR3 loop spans 19 amino acids. In DNA, the CDR3 is TGCGCCAGCAGCCAAGATCGGGCAGGGGGGCCCGGAACTAATGAAAAACTGTTTTTT. This sequence encodes CASSQDRAGGPGTNEKLFF.

The rearrangement joins TRBV20-1 to TRBJ2-5; the D is unclear. The CDR3 is 12 amino acids. Per germline, CDR1 DFQATT and CDR2 SNEGSKA (reference sequence). The ends were cut back, 3 bases at V and 4 bases at J, with 9 bases in the middle. The CDR3 DNA follows: TGCAGTGCTAGTGGCGGTTTAGAGACCCAGTACTTC. Translation: CSASGGLETQYF.

This chain joins TRBV9 and TRBJ1-1, with D uncertain. There are 14 residues in the CDR3. Trimming pared 2 bases from V and 2 bases from J, leaving 10 bases between. In germline, CDR1 is SGDLS, CDR2 YYNGEE. This CDR3 reads CASSVITANTEAFF. The CDR3 DNA reads as TGTGCCAGCAGCGTGATAACAGCTAACACTGAAGCTTTCTTT.

This sequence joins TRBV15 and TRBJ2-3, with D possibly TRBD1 on 5 matching bases. Germline assignment: CDR1 LNHNV and CDR2 YYDKDF (reference sequence). This CDR3 is 15 amino acids long. The ends were cut back, 1 base at V and 2 bases at J, with 10 bases in the middle. The CDR3 protein is CATSRVRVHTDTQYF. In nucleotides, the CDR3 is TGTGCCACCAGCAGAGTCAGGGTCCACACAGATACGCAGTATTTT.

CDR3 sequence reads: CASSVSGGTDTQYF. For the CDR3, the DNA is TGTGCCAGCAGCGTATCGGGAGGCACAGATACGCAGTATTTT. This sequence joins TRBV9 and TRBJ2-3; D is possibly TRBD2 (6 bases). CDR1 SGDLS and CDR2 YYNGEE come from the germline V gene. The CDR3 loop spans 14 amino acids. The V end lost 1 base, the J end lost 1 base, and 7 bases lay between the germline ends.

This clone came up once. The V call is TRBV4-1, the J call TRBJ2-3; 11 bases match TRBD2. Germline CDR1 and CDR2: MGHRA and YSYEKL. The CDR3 contains 17 residues. Germline trimming cut 1 base from V and 2 bases from J; bases unmatched to any gene: 5. The CDR3 loop is CASSQVGTSGITDTQYF. DNA of the CDR3: TGCGCCAGCAGCCAAGTCGGGACTAGCGGCATCACAGATACGCAGTATTTT.

V gene TRBV9 combines with J gene TRBJ2-3; possibly TRBD2 for D (7 bases). Germline loops: CDR1 SGDLS, CDR2 YYNGEE. The CDR3 loop spans 15 amino acids. V was pared by 4 bases and J by 6 bases, with 18 bases between. The CDR3 reads CASSPYRRGRDTQYF. Here the CDR3 DNA reads TGTGCCAGCAGCCCCTACCGGCGGGGGCGGGATACGCAGTATTTT.

V is TRBV20-1 and J is TRBJ2-2; TRBD2 is a possible D gene (5 bases). V lost 3 bases, J lost 0 bases, and 8 bases lay in between. Looked up from germline, CDR1 is DFQATT and CDR2 is SNEGSKA (reference sequence). The CDR3 contains 14 residues. CDR3 loop: CSASLRANTGELFF. DNA of the CDR3: TGCAGTGCTAGTTTGAGGGCGAACACCGGGGAGCTGTTTTTT.

The chain couples TRBV5-5 to TRBJ2-3; D is unclear. V lost 1 base to trimming and J lost 0 bases, with 12 bases between them. The germline CDR1 and CDR2 sequences are SGHKS and YYEKEE (reference sequence). CDR3 length: 16 amino acids. For the CDR3, the DNA is TGTGCCAGCAGCTTGTTAAGTCAGGCTAGCACAGATACGCAGTATTTT. Translated: CASSLLSQASTDTQYF.

V is TRBV30 and J is TRBJ2-5, with TRBD2 matching over 9 bases. The CDR3 runs 16 residues. The germline gives CDR1 GTSNPN, CDR2 SVGIG (reference sequence). Trimming at V came to 0 bases and at J to 4 bases, leaving 9 bases not matched to a gene. CDR3 in amino acids: CAWSVRGRTSAETQYF. The CDR3 DNA reads as TGTGCCTGGAGTGTACGGGGACGGACTAGCGCAGAGACCCAGTACTTC.

This chain connects TRBV27 to TRBJ2-4, with 9 bases identical to TRBD1. Germline values: CDR1 MNHEY, CDR2 SMNVEV (reference sequence). V lost 5 bases to trimming and J lost 4 bases; unmatched junction nucleotides: 9. The CDR3 spans 16 residues. DNA of the CDR3: TGTGCCAGCAGTCGGGCCCCCGGGACAGGGAAAAACATTCAGTACTTC. Translated: CASSRAPGTGKNIQYF.

This chain joins TRBV29-1 and TRBJ1-3; possible D gene TRBD1, 5 bases. V dropped 2 bases and J dropped 0 bases, with 8 bases sitting between them. The germline CDR1 and CDR2 sequences are SQVTM and ANQGSEA. The CDR3 has 14 amino acids. The CDR3: CSVELGRSGNTIYF. CDR3 DNA sequence: TGCAGCGTTGAATTGGGGCGCTCTGGAAACACCATATATTTT.

The J gene is TRBJ2-5, the V gene TRBV7-9, with 15 bases matching TRBD2. The CDR3 is 16 residues long. After removal of 5 bases from V and 5 bases from J, the junction contained 6 bases not matched to a gene. Germline lookup yields CDR1 SEHNR and CDR2 FQNEAQ (reference sequence). For the CDR3, the DNA is TGTGCCAGCAGCCGGACTAGCGGGAGGGCCTGGGAGACCCAGTACTTC. This translates into CASSRTSGRAWETQYF.

This chain joins TRBV7-2 and TRBJ2-3; D may be TRBD1 (5 bases). Trimming removed 2 bases at V and 1 base at J, with 10 bases between. CDR3 length: 15 amino acids. Per germline, CDR1 SGHTA and CDR2 FQGNSA. The CDR3: CASSLLVGRTDTQYF. In nucleotides, the CDR3 is TGTGCCAGCAGCTTACTGGTGGGGCGCACAGATACGCAGTATTTT. Based on the CDR3 plus reference TRBV7-2 and TRBJ2-3, the full variable domain is GAGVSQSPSNKVTEKGKDVELRCDPISGHTALYWYRQSLGQGLEFLIYFQGNSAPDKSGLPSDRFSAERTGGSVSTLTIQRTQQEDSAVYLCASSLLVGRTDTQYFGPGTRLTVL.

The chain has TRBV6-2 or TRBV6-3 and TRBJ1-1; D is undetermined. Trimming removed 6 bases from V and 0 bases from J, with 17 bases in between. This CDR3 has 16 residues. The germline CDR1 and CDR2 sequences are MNHEY and SVGEGT. CDR3 loop: CASSYGEATLNTEAFF. The DNA for the CDR3 is TGTGCCAGCAGCTATGGGGAGGCGACGCTGAACACTGAAGCTTTCTTT.